Listed here are 18 T cell receptor beta chains from one sample, sequenced in a study of blood T cell repertoires in COVID-19. The data were produced by immunoSEQ multiplex PCR, yet TCRdb's version contains in-frame clones alone and is incomplete. Among about 170,000 clones, over 75% were seen once, and the ten largest hold about 0.77%. Sequenced input: PBMCs or T cells enriched from blood (not recorded which). The receptors here all came from a woman aged 18-29 years who had recovered from COVID-19.

In DNA, the CDR3 is TGTGCCAGCATCCTTCTAGCGGGAGAGGGGAATGAGCAGTTCTTC. Translated: CASILLAGEGNEQFF. The chain links TRBV27 to TRBJ2-1, with 10 bases aligning to TRBD2. V lost 7 bases to trimming and J lost 7 bases; unmatched junction nucleotides: 10. CDR1 and CDR2 from the germline V gene are MNHEY and SMNVEV (reference sequence). The CDR3 spans 15 residues.

The chain recombines TRBV5-6 with TRBJ2-2, with a weak D call TRBD2 (6 bases). This CDR3 has 18 residues. Trimming cost V 0 bases and J 2 bases, with 17 bases left between them. Germline V gene sequence: CDR1 SGHDT, CDR2 YYEEEE. The CDR3 region has the DNA TGTGCCAGCAGCTTGGGCCTTCTCGGGAGCTCAAACACCGGGGAGCTGTTTTTT. Translation: CASSLGLLGSSNTGELFF.

This chain links TRBV5-1 with TRBJ2-1; 10 bases line up with TRBD2. V gave up 0 bases and J gave up 6 bases; unmatched junction bases: 3. The CDR3 length is 15 residues. The V gene's germline CDR1 is SGHRS and CDR2 YFSETQ. CDR3 protein: CASSLGLAGANEQFF. The CDR3 DNA reads as TGCGCCAGCAGCTTGGGGCTAGCGGGAGCCAATGAGCAGTTCTTC.

This rearrangement joins TRBV2 to TRBJ1-2; no clear D. The V gene's germline CDR1 is SNHLY and CDR2 FYNNEI. V was cut by 4 bases and J by 10 bases, with 10 bases left in between. The CDR3 is made up of 11 amino acids. The CDR3: CASSAEVLYTF. For the CDR3, the DNA is TGTGCCAGCAGTGCTGAGGTCCTCTACACCTTC.

The chain employs TRBV19 and TRBJ1-1; TRBD1 aligns across 9 bases. The junction had 13 bases not matched to a gene; V was cut back by 4 bases and J by 4 bases. This CDR3 comprises 17 residues. Per germline, CDR1 LNHDA and CDR2 SQIVND (reference sequence). The CDR3 nucleotides are TGTGCCAGTAGTACCACAGGGGGCTGGACTGCGAGCACTGAAGCTTTCTTT. Protein sequence: CASSTTGGWTASTEAFF.

The CDR3 DNA is TGTGCCAGCAGCTTAGGCGGAAGGGCGGGTGAAGCAAATGGCTACACCTTC. Protein sequence: CASSLGGRAGEANGYTF. This chain links TRBV7-9 with TRBJ1-2, with D unclear. The germline CDR1 and CDR2 sequences are SEHNR and FQNEAQ (reference sequence). This CDR3 has 17 residues. V was pared by 1 base and J by 6 bases, with 21 bases between.

The rearrangement joins TRBV7-9 to TRBJ2-3; D call uncertain. The CDR3 is 11 residues long. Trimming left V 5 bases short and J 6 bases short, with 6 bases between. CDR1 and CDR2 from the germline V gene are SEHNR and FQNEAQ (reference sequence). For the CDR3, the DNA is TGTGCCAGCAGCCGTGAGGATACGCAGTATTTT. Protein sequence: CASSREDTQYF.

This clone was seen only a few times. V gene TRBV5-5 combines with J gene TRBJ2-1, with D uncertain. Trimming took off 6 bases at V and 10 bases at J, with 20 bases between the two ends. This CDR3 is built from 14 residues. CDR1 and CDR2 (germline): SGHKS, YYEKEE (reference sequence). CDR3 protein: CASMARPSAEEQFF. The CDR3 bases are TGTGCCAGCATGGCAAGGCCCAGCGCTGAGGAGCAGTTCTTC.

The chain recombines TRBV4-3 with TRBJ2-1, with 10 positions matching TRBD2. The CDR3 has 16 residues. Germline V CDR1 and CDR2: LGHNA, YSLEER. V shed 4 bases, J shed 4 bases, and the junction held 7 bases outside the gene matches. The CDR3, as DNA: TGCGCCAGCAGCCTGAGTAGCGGGAGGAGTTACAATGAGCAGTTCTTC. It translates to CASSLSSGRSYNEQFF.

J is TRBJ1-5 and V is TRBV2; the D is unclear. Germline lookup yields CDR1 SNHLY and CDR2 FYNNEI. Trimming cost V 4 bases and J 2 bases, with 6 bases left between them. The CDR3 contains 13 residues. In DNA, the CDR3 is TGTGCCAGCAGTGGCAGTGGCAATCAGCCCCAGCATTTT. It specifies CASSGSGNQPQHF.

V usage is TRBV19 and J usage is TRBJ1-2; perhaps TRBD1 as D (5 bases). The CDR3 covers 11 residues. CDR1 LNHDA and CDR2 SQIVND come from the germline V gene (reference sequence). The V gene lost 7 bases and the J gene lost 5 bases, with 8 bases spanning the gap. DNA for the CDR3: TGTGCCAGTACCGGGGGGTATGGCTACACCTTC. Its protein is CASTGGYGYTF.

V and J are TRBV19 and TRBJ1-3, with 11 nucleotides matching TRBD1. The V gene end was trimmed by 6 bases and the J gene end by 2 bases; junction bases not matched to a gene: 3. This CDR3 contains 15 residues. The germline gives CDR1 LNHDA, CDR2 SQIVND (reference sequence). CDR3 residues: CASSGTGGPGNTIYF. The CDR3 region has the DNA TGTGCCAGTAGCGGGACAGGGGGTCCTGGAAACACCATATATTTT.

V gene TRBV28 combines with J gene TRBJ2-1; 9 bases are a match to TRBD2. The CDR3 consists of 15 residues. The germline CDR1 and CDR2 sequences are MDHEN and SYDVKM. The trim removed 6 bases at V and 3 bases at J, leaving 6 bases unmatched. This CDR3 is CASRGGRAHYNEQFF. CDR3 bases: TGTGCCAGCAGAGGCGGGAGGGCCCACTACAATGAGCAGTTCTTC.

This sequence joins TRBV20-1 and TRBJ1-4, with 10 bases matching TRBD1. CDR3 length: 15 residues. The germline V gene encodes CDR1 DFQATT and CDR2 SNEGSKA (reference sequence). The V gene end was trimmed by 3 bases and the J gene end by 7 bases; junction bases not matched to a gene: 8. The CDR3 here is CSASRQGQGSEKLFF. CDR3 bases: TGCAGTGCTAGTAGACAGGGACAGGGGAGTGAAAAACTGTTTTTT.

A word on this clone: The junction differs from germline at one of its ends, possibly a read error. V usage is TRBV28 and J usage is TRBJ1-6, with 8 nucleotides matching TRBD1. CDR1 is MDHEN and CDR2 is SYDVKM in the germline V gene. The CDR3 spans 15 residues. CDR3 amino acids: CASSLLDRVNSPLHF. CDR3 DNA: TGTGCCAGCAGCTTATTGGACAGGGTAAATTCACCCCTCCACTTT.

The V call is TRBV3-1 (or the pseudogene TRBV3-2), the J call TRBJ1-1; no definite D call. Germline-derived CDR1 and CDR2 are LGHDT and YNNKEL (reference sequence). Trimming took 1 base from V and 0 from J, leaving 6 bases between them. This CDR3 has 14 residues. CDR3 sequence: CASSQGEVNTEAFF. The CDR3 nucleotides read TGTGCCAGCAGCCAAGGTGAGGTGAACACTGAAGCTTTCTTT.

V and J are TRBV5-4 and TRBJ2-3; maybe TRBD1 (6 bases). The CDR3 is 15 amino acids. Germline V lookup: CDR1 SGHNT, CDR2 YYREEE (reference sequence). V lost 4 bases to trimming and J lost 4 bases, with 16 bases between them. CDR3 coding DNA: TGTGCCAGCAGCCGACGGGACATTCGATCAGATACGCAGTATTTT. It codes for CASSRRDIRSDTQYF.

The chain is built from TRBV9 and TRBJ2-7; 8 nucleotides agree with TRBD2. V dropped 4 bases and J dropped 5; count of bases not matched to a gene: 23. CDR3 size: 19 residues. Germline loops: CDR1 SGDLS, CDR2 YYNGEE. CDR3 sequence: CASSPNEGTRYSGANEQYF. For the CDR3, the DNA is TGTGCCAGCAGCCCCAACGAGGGTACCAGATATAGCGGGGCCAACGAGCAGTACTTC.